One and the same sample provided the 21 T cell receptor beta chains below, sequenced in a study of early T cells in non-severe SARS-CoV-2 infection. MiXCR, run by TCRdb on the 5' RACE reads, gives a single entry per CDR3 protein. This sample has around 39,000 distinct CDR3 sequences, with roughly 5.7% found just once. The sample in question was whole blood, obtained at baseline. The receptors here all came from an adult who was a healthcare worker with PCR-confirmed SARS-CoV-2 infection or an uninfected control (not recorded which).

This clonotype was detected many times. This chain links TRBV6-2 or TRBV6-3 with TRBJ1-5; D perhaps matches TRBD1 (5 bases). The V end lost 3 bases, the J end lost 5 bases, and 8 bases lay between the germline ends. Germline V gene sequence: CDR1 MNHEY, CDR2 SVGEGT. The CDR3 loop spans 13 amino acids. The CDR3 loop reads CASSYDSYQPQHF. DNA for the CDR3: TGTGCCAGCAGTTATGACAGCTATCAGCCCCAGCATTTT.

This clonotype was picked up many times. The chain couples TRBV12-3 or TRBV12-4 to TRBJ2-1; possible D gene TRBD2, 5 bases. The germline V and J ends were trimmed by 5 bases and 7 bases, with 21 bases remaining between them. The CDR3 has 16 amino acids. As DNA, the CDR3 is TGTGCCAGCAGTCACTTACCCTCCGACTGGAGGAATGAGCAGTTCTTC. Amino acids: CASSHLPSDWRNEQFF.

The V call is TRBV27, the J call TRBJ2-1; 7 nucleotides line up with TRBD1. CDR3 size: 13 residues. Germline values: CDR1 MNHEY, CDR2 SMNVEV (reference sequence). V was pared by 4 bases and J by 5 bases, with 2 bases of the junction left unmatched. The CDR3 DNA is TGTGCCAGCAGTTCGGGACAGCACAATGAGCAGTTCTTC. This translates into CASSSGQHNEQFF.

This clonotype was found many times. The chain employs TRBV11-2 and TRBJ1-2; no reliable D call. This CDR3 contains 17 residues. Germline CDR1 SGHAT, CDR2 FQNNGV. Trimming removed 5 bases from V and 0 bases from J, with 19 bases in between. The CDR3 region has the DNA TGTGCCAGCAGCCGCCGGAGGACCGACACCACTAACTATGGCTACACCTTC. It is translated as CASSRRRTDTTNYGYTF. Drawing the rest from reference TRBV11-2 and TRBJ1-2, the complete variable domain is EAGVAQSPRYKIIEKRQSVAFWCNPISGHATLYWYQQILGQGPKLLIQFQNNGVVDDSQLPKDRFSAERLKGVDSTLKIQPAKLEDSAVYLCASSRRRTDTTNYGYTFGSGTRLTVV.

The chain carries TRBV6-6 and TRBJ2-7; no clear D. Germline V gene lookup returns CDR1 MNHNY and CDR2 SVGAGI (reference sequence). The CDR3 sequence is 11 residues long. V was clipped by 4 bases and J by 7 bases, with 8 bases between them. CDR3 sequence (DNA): TGTGCCAGCAGTTCCCTCTTGGAGCAGTACTTC. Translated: CASSSLLEQYF.

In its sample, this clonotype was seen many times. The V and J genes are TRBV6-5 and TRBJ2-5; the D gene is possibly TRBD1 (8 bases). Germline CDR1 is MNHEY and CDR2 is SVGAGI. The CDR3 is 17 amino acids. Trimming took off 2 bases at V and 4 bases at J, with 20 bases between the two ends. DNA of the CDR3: TGTGCCAGCAGTTACACCCAGGACAGGGAGGGGAGAGAGACCCAGTACTTC. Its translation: CASSYTQDREGRETQYF.

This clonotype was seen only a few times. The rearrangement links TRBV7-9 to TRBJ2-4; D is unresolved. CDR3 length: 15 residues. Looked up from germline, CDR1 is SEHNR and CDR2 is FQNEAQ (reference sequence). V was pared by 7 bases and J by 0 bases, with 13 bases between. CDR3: CASTHTTTAKNIQYF. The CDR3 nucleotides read TGTGCCAGCACCCATACAACGACAGCCAAAAACATTCAGTACTTC.

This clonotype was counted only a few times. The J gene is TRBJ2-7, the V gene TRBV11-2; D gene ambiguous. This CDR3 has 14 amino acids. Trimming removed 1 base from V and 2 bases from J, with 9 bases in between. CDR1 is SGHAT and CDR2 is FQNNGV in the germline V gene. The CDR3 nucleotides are TGTGCCAGCAGCTTAGGGGCGGTTGCCTACGAGCAGTACTTC. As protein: CASSLGAVAYEQYF.

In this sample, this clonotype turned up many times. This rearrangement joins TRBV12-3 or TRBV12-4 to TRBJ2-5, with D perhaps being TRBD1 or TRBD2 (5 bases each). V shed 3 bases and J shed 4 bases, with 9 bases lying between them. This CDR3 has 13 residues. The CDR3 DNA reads TGTGCCAGCAGTTTTGGGGGTACAGAGACCCAGTACTTC. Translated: CASSFGGTETQYF.

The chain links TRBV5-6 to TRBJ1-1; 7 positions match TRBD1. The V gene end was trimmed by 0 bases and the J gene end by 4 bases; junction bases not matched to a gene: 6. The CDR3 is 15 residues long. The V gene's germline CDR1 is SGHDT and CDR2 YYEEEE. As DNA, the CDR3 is TGTGCCAGCAGCTTGGAACCCAGGGGGGGCACTGAAGCTTTCTTT. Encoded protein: CASSLEPRGGTEAFF.

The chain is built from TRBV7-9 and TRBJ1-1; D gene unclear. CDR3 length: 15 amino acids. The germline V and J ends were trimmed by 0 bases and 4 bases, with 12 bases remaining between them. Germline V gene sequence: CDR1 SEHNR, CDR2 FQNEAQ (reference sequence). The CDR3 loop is CASSLATVGGTEAFF. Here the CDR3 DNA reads TGTGCCAGCAGCTTAGCCACGGTCGGTGGCACTGAAGCTTTCTTT.

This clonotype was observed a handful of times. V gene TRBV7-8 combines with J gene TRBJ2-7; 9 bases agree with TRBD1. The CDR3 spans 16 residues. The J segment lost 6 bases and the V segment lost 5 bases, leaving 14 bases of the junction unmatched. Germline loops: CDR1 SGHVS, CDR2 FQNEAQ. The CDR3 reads CASSGSDRGGRREQYF. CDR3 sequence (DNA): TGTGCCAGCAGCGGGTCGGACAGGGGAGGACGGCGCGAGCAGTACTTC.

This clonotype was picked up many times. CDR3 amino acids: CASSRETKGEQYV. As DNA, the CDR3 is TGTGCCAGCAGCCGCGAGACGAAGGGGGAGCAGTACGTC. The V call is TRBV14, the J call TRBJ2-7, with D possibly matching TRBD1 (5 bases). The germline V gene has CDR1 SGHDN and CDR2 FVKESK. The length of the CDR3 is 13 residues. V lost 4 bases to trimming and J lost 7 bases, with 14 bases between them.

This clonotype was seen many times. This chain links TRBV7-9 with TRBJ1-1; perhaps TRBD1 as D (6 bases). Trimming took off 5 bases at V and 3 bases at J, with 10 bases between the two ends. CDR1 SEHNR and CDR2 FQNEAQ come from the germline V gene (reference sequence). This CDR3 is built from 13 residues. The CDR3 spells CASSQQGYTEAFF. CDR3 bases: TGTGCCAGCAGCCAACAGGGATACACTGAAGCTTTCTTT.

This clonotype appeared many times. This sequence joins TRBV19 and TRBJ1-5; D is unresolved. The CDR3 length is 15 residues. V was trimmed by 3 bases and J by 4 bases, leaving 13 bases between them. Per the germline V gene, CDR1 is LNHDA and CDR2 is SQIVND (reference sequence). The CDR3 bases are TGTGCCAGTAGTATTGACGCCCCCTTGAATCAGCCCCAGCATTTT. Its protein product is CASSIDAPLNQPQHF.

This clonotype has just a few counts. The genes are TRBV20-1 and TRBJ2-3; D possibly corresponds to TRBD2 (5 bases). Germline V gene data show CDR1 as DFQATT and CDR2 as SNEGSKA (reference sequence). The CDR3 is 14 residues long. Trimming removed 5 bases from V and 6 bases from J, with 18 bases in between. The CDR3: CSAVGAAHGDTQYF. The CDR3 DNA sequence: TGCAGTGCTGTAGGAGCGGCACACGGGGATACGCAGTATTTT.

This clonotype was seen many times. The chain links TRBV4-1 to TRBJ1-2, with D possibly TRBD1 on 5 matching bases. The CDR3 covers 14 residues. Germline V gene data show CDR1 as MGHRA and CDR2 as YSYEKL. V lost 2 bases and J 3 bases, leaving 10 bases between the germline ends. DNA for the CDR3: TGCGCCAGCAGCCAAAAAGGGACCGACTATGGCTACACCTTC. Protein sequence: CASSQKGTDYGYTF.

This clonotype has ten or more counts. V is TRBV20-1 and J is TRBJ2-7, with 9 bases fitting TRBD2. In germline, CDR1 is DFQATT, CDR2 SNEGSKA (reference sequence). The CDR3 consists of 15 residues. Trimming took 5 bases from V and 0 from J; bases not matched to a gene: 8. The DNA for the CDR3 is TGCAGTGCTCCGAGGACTAGCGTTAGCTCCTACGAGCAGTACTTC. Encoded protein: CSAPRTSVSSYEQYF.

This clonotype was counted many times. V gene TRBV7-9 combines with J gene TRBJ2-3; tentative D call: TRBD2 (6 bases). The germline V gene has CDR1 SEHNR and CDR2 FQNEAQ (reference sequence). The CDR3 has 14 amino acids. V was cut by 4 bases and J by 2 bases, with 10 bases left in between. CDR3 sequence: CASSSRDFTDTQYF. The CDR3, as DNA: TGTGCCAGCAGCTCCCGGGACTTCACAGATACGCAGTATTTT.

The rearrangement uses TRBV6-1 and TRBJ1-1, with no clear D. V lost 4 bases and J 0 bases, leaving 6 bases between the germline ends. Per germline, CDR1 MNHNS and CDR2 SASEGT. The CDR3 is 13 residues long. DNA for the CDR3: TGTGCCAGCAGTGTAACCGTGAACACTGAAGCTTTCTTT. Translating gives CASSVTVNTEAFF.

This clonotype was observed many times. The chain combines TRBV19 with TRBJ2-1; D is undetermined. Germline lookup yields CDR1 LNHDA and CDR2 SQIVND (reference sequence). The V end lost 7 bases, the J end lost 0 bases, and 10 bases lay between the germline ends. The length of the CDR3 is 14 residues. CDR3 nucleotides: TGTGCCAGTACCCCCTCTCACTCCTACAATGAGCAGTTCTTC. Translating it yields CASTPSHSYNEQFF.